This TCR beta chain was sequenced in a study of cytomegalovirus exposure and HLA in healthy donors. General study results and limits: About 90% or about 30% of the time was how often most TCR beta V segments were productive, according to an earlier analysis. In vitro data verified a few CMV-associated chains as specific for CMV antigens. Per published reports, the classifier diagnosed cytomegalovirus status with high specificity and sensitivity.

Nominal health characterized the donors when sampled, though unrecorded immune exposures were likely. Germline V CDR1 and CDR2: SGHKS, YYEKEE (reference sequence). The CDR3 length is 12 residues. V was clipped by 8 bases and J by 6 bases, with 14 bases between them. The PCR used 60 Vbeta and 13 Jbeta primers. This table comes from immunoSEQ multiplex PCR, and its TCRdb copy is limited to in-frame clones, with some not included. With 130,000 to 150,000 clones in the sample, the ten largest clones hold approximately 1%. A remark on this clone: The antigen is undetermined.

The V call is TRBV5-5, the J call TRBJ1-1, with D uncertain. The TCR comes from a male donor in good health and CMV-seronegative. The sequenced sample consisted of PBMCs. The chain's CDR3 is CASAAGSAEAFF. CDR3 bases: TGTGCCAGTGCGGCGGGCTCCGCTGAAGCTTTCTTT.